These T cell receptor beta chains were read from a single sample in a study of cytomegalovirus exposure and HLA in healthy donors. Sequencing was performed with immunoSEQ multiplex PCR; in TCRdb, only in-frame clones are kept and a portion is missing. The repertoire includes about 110,000 clones, approximately 81% of them detected once, and under 1.5% sits in the top ten. The specimen sequenced was PBMCs. These receptors were taken from a man aged 25 to 40 in good health and CMV-seronegative. Each CDR3 is given with its conserved first and last residue. A D gene is named only where the DNA matches it firmly. Expanded clones get a size class; other rows say once, few or many, or leave the size out.

j_call d_call cdr3_length clone_size v_call cdr3_nt cdr3_aa
TRBJ2-3 NA 14 NA TRBV5-1 TGCGCCAGCAGCTTTTGGGCAGCCACAGATACGCAGTATTTT CASSFWAATDTQYF
TRBJ2-7 NA 13 few TRBV5-4 TGTGCCAGCAGCTTTGGGGGAGGTTACGAGCAGTACTTC CASSFGGGYEQYF
TRBJ1-1 TRBD1 14 NA TRBV19 TGTGCCAGTAGTATGCAGGGGGCTAGCACTGAAGCTTTCTTT CASSMQGASTEAFF
TRBJ1-3 NA 15 NA TRBV11-2 TGTGCCAGCAGCCCTCGCGGGTCGGGCGGAAACACCATATATTTT CASSPRGSGGNTIYF
TRBJ2-7 TRBD1 14 NA TRBV28 TGTGCCAGCAGCATCAGGGGGCCGTCCTACGAGCAGTACTTC CASSIRGPSYEQYF
TRBJ1-5 NA 15 once TRBV4-3 TGCGCCAGCAGCCAAGGTCATGCAGGGACACAGCCCCAGCATTTT CASSQGHAGTQPQHF
TRBJ1-3 NA 15 NA TRBV25-1 TGTGCCAGCAGTGAATCGCGAGGCTCTGGAAACACCATATATTTT CASSESRGSGNTIYF
TRBJ2-7 TRBD2 14 NA TRBV5-4 TGTGCCAGCAGCGGAACTAGCGGGAGCTACGAGCAGTACTTC CASSGTSGSYEQYF
TRBJ2-3 TRBD1 15 NA TRBV5-1 TGCGCCAGCAGTTCGGGACAGTTTAGCACAGATACGCAGTATTTT CASSSGQFSTDTQYF
TRBJ2-7 NA 15 NA TRBV4-3 TGCGCCAGCAGCCAAGAACGGGGTCAGGCCTACGAGCAGTACTTC CASSQERGQAYEQYF
TRBJ1-2 NA 15 NA TRBV5-1 TGCGCCAGCAGCTTGGAGGCGGGGCGGAGAGGTGGCTACACCTTC CASSLEAGRRGGYTF
TRBJ2-1 TRBD1 14 NA TRBV15 TGTGCCACCAGCAGAGGACAGGGTCGCAATGAGCAGTTCTTC CATSRGQGRNEQFF
TRBJ1-2 TRBD1 13 NA TRBV11-2 TGTGCCAGCAGCCCGGCAGGGGGCCATGGCTACACCTTC CASSPAGGHGYTF
TRBJ2-7 NA 13 NA TRBV7-6 TGTGCCAGCAGCTTAGAGGAGACGACCGAGCAGTACTTC CASSLEETTEQYF
TRBJ2-2 TRBD1 15 NA TRBV27 TGTGCCAGCAGACGGACAGGGATCAACACCGGGGAGCTGTTTTTT CASRRTGINTGELFF
TRBJ1-4 TRBD1 15 NA TRBV10-2 TGCGCCAGCAACAGGGGGCCCGGCCCGGAGGAAAAACTGTTTTTT CASNRGPGPEEKLFF
TRBJ2-5 NA 12 NA TRBV19 TGTGCCAGTAGTATAGATAAAGAGACCCAGTACTTC CASSIDKETQYF
TRBJ1-5 NA 14 NA TRBV6-5 TGTGCCAGCAGGACAGGTGACGGCAATCAGCCCCAGCATTTT CASRTGDGNQPQHF
TRBJ2-1 NA 17 once TRBV4-3 TGCGCCAGCAGCCAAGGGGGAGGTACTGGCTCCTACAATGAGCAGTTCTTC CASSQGGGTGSYNEQFF
TRBJ2-2 TRBD2 18 NA TRBV10-2 TGCGCCAGCAGTGCAAGACTAGCGGGGGGGCAGAACACCGGGGAGCTGTTTTTT CASSARLAGGQNTGELFF
TRBJ2-7 TRBD1 13 NA TRBV6-1 TGTGCCGGCGGACAGGGGGTATCCTACGAGCAGTACTTC CAGGQGVSYEQYF
TRBJ1-2 TRBD1 13 NA TRBV18 TGTGCCAGCTCACCACGAGGACAGGGGGGTTACACCTTC CASSPRGQGGYTF
TRBJ2-7 NA 14 NA TRBV19 TGTGCCAGTAGTATTAGTTCCTCCACCTACGAGCAGTACTTC CASSISSSTYEQYF
TRBJ2-2 TRBD2 15 NA TRBV7-2 TGTGCCAGCAGCTTTAGCGGGGGGTACGCCGGGGAGCTGTTTTTT CASSFSGGYAGELFF
TRBJ1-2 TRBD1 15 once TRBV10-3 TGTGCCATCAGTGAATCAAACCCAGGGGGCGATGGCTACACCTTC CAISESNPGGDGYTF
TRBJ1-2 TRBD1 14 NA TRBV27 TGTGCCAGCAGAGGACAGGGGGGTCCCTATGGCTACACCTTC CASRGQGGPYGYTF
TRBJ2-2 TRBD2 15 NA TRBV5-4 TGTGCCAGCAGAGAGCGGGAGGGTCGACACGGGGAGCTGTTTTTT CASREREGRHGELFF
TRBJ2-1 TRBD2 16 NA TRBV11-2 TGTGCCAGCAGCTATACTAGCGGGGGGATCTCAAATGAGCAGTTCTTC CASSYTSGGISNEQFF
TRBJ2-7 TRBD2 15 NA TRBV11-2 TGTGCCAGCAGTCCAACTAGCGTAACCTCCTACGAGCAGTACTTC CASSPTSVTSYEQYF
TRBJ2-7 NA 14 NA TRBV27 TGTGCCAGCAGTTTGGGGGGACTGAACTACGAGCAGTACTTC CASSLGGLNYEQYF
TRBJ1-5 NA 14 NA TRBV28 TGTGCCAGCAGTCCAGGGGTAGCGAATCAGCCCCAGCATTTT CASSPGVANQPQHF
TRBJ2-5 TRBD1 14 NA TRBV2 TGTGCCAGCAGGGACGACAGGGGCCAAGAGACCCAGTACTTC CASRDDRGQETQYF
TRBJ1-1 NA 14 few TRBV28 TGTGCCAGCAGTTTATGGGAGGGAAACACTGAAGCTTTCTTT CASSLWEGNTEAFF
TRBJ2-1 TRBD2 14 NA TRBV19 TGTGCCACGGGCGACGGGAGGACCAACAATGAGCAGTTCTTC CATGDGRTNNEQFF
TRBJ1-1 TRBD1 11 few TRBV5-4 TGTGCCAGCAGCACCGCGGACAGGGCTTTCTTT CASSTADRAFF
TRBJ2-1 NA 11 few TRBV2 TGTGCCAGCATCATTTACAATGAGCAGTTCTTC CASIIYNEQFF
TRBJ1-1 TRBD1 15 few TRBV6-5 TGTGCCAGCAGTTACCAGGGGGCAGGGAACACTGAAGCTTTCTTT CASSYQGAGNTEAFF